This TCR beta chain is from a study of cytomegalovirus exposure and HLA in healthy donors. The study's findings and limits: Among the CMV-associated chains, three were confirmed in vitro as specific for CMV antigens. According to a subsequent analysis, TCR clusters identified in the first cohort showed a tendency to co-occur across the roughly 120 validation repertoires. For cytomegalovirus status, the classifier reportedly gave diagnoses with high specificity and sensitivity. Overall, approximately 150 TCR beta chains were annotated as cytomegalovirus-associated.

This clone was picked up one time. The antigen is unknown. The data were produced by immunoSEQ multiplex PCR, yet TCRdb's version contains in-frame clones alone and is incomplete. The sample contains hundreds of thousands of clones, approximately 84% of which appear only once. The sample consisted of PBMCs. The sequence came from a woman in her twenties or thirties in good health and CMV-seropositive.

In nucleotides, the CDR3 is TGTGCCAGCAGCCCCACAACTAGCGGGAGAAACAATGAGCAGTTCTTC. Amino acids: CASSPTTSGRNNEQFF. This chain links TRBV27 with TRBJ2-1; 11 nucleotides align to TRBD2. Germline CDR1 reads MNHEY; CDR2 reads SMNVEV (reference sequence). This CDR3 has 16 residues. Germline trimming cut 6 bases from V and 5 bases from J; bases unmatched to any gene: 9.